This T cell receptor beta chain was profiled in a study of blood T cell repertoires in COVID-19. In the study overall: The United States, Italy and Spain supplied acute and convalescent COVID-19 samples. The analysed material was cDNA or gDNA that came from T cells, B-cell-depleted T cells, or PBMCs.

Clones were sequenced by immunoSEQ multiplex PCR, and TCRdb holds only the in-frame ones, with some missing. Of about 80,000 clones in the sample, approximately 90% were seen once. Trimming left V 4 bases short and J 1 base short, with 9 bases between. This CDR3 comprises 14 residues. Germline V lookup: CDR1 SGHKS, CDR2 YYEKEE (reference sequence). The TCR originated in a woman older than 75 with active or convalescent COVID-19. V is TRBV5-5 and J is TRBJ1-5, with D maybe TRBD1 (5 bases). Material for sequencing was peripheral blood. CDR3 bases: TGTGCCAGCAGCAGGGGTTTCAGCAATCAGCCCCAGCATTTT. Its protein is CASSRGFSNQPQHF.